This T cell receptor (beta chain) was obtained from a study of blood T cells in healthy people across ages. The CDR3 consists of 15 residues. The ends were cut back, 0 bases at V and 8 bases at J, with 16 bases in the middle. Germline assignment: CDR1 LGHNA and CDR2 YSLEER. The use of a sample-barcoded 5' primer and a J-beta primer mix characterized a second PCR of about 7 to 12 cycles. Carrying 12 random nucleotides, a template-switch adaptor labeled each individual cDNA molecule. Via MiXCR, TCRdb re-called the 5' RACE reads, giving one row per CDR3 protein. The sample shows 800,000 to 950,000 distinct CDR3 sequences, approximately 32% of them seen only once. This clonotype was observed many times. Separately, the same data were catalogued under a study of T cells of mothers and their children. As that report states: Each donor was one of three healthy Caucasian mothers or one of their six children. cDNA was synthesized from all extracted RNA at roughly 1.5 ug per reaction. Similar effects of thymic selection on TCR recombination output were recorded in related and unrelated pairs.

The TCR comes from a woman in her thirties or forties in good health. Material: blood. The chain uses TRBV4-3 and TRBJ1-2; D perhaps matches TRBD1 (5 bases). The CDR3 DNA reads as TGCGCCAGCAGCCAAGAATACAGGTCGACGGGGGGCTACACCTTC. This sequence encodes CASSQEYRSTGGYTF.